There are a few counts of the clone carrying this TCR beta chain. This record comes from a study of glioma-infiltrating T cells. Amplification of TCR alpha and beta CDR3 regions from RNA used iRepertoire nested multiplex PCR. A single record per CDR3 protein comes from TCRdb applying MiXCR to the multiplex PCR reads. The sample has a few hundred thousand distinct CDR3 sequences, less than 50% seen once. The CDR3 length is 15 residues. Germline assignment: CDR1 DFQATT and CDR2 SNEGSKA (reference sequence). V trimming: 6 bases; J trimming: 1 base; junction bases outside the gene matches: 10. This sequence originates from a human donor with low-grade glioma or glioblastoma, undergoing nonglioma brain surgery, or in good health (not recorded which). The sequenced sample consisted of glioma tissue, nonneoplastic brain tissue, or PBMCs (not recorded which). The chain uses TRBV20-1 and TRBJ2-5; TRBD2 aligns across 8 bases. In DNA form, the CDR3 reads TGCAGTGCCTTGCCGCTAGCGGGCTCCCAAGAGACCCAGTACTTC. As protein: CSALPLAGSQETQYF.